The clone carrying this TCR beta chain was seen ten or more times. Its antigen is currently unknown. The data are from a study of neurological immune-mediated disorders. Findings of the study overall: Whereas HTLV-1-associated myelopathy showed the most TCR clonal expansion, multiple sclerosis showed the least, with levels below those of healthy controls. None of the CDR3 amino acid sequences of expanded clones were shared across subjects, and this suggested private repertoires in all groups.

By 5'RACE with 10-nucleotide random UMIs, the cDNA was made. TCRdb independently ran MiXCR on the 5' RACE reads; one entry per CDR3 protein. This table has tens of thousands of distinct CDR3 sequences, about 4% appearing once. CDR3 length: 16 amino acids. V lost 2 bases and J lost 7; bases outside the gene matches: 7. The V gene's germline CDR1 is ENHRY and CDR2 SYGVKD. Sequenced: PBMCs. This TCR was recovered from a man between 25 and 39 years old with multiple sclerosis. The chain links TRBV10-3 to TRBJ2-2, with 10 nucleotides matching TRBD2. The CDR3: CAISEPQRGGSGELFF. The CDR3 DNA sequence: TGTGCCATCAGTGAGCCGCAGCGGGGGGGCAGCGGGGAGCTGTTTTTT.